This T cell receptor (beta chain) was sequenced during a study of cytomegalovirus exposure and HLA in healthy donors. With regard to this clone: No antigen is known for it.

CDR3 length: 15 amino acids. V lost 1 base and J lost 4, with 11 bases in between. Germline values: CDR1 MDHEN, CDR2 SYDVKM. Study findings and constraints: 87-base-pair reads could not separate some V segments, including TRBV6-2 and TRBV6-3.

13 Jbeta primers and 60 Vbeta primers were used for the PCR. Profiling relied on immunoSEQ multiplex PCR, and the TCRdb table lists in-frame clones only, not all of them. The data contain some 130,000 clones, less than 80% of them seen just once; the ten biggest clones take up 8.8%. The TCR originated in a woman between 45 and 65 years old in good health and CMV-seropositive. The sample comprised PBMCs. The chain employs TRBV28 and TRBJ1-5; D is possibly TRBD1 (6 bases). The CDR3 coding sequence is TGTGCCAGCAGTTTATACGGGACACGTAATCAGCCCCAGCATTTT. Translating gives CASSLYGTRNQPQHF.